The 30 T cell receptor beta chains presented below share a single source sample, sequenced in a study of tumor-infiltrating lymphocytes in primary liver carcinoma. Synthesis of TCR beta cDNA was carried out from about 500 ng total RNA with a constant-region primer. Amplification in three nested multiplex PCR rounds with slightly modified ARM-PCR gave rise to TCR beta libraries. The first two PCR rounds used TRBV1-TRBV30 primers with a Cbeta primer, nine to eleven cycles each. From the multiplex PCR reads, TCRdb called clonotypes with MiXCR, one entry per CDR3 protein. This table holds approximately 330,000 distinct CDR3 sequences, less than 70% found once. The source of the blood RNA was unsorted whole blood, and germline DNA was extracted as well. The specimen was peripheral blood. The receptors here all came from a man between 35 and 55 years old with primary liver carcinoma and hepatitis B virus infection.

Details on this clonotype: A read error may account for a junction end that differs from germline. The chain recombines TRBV11-2 with TRBJ2-3, with D possibly TRBD1 on 5 matching bases. The germline gives CDR1 SGHAT, CDR2 FQNNGV. The length of the CDR3 is 17 residues. CDR3 amino acids: CVSSLEANQYSTGTQYF. In DNA form, the CDR3 reads TGTGTCAGCAGCTTAGAGGCTAACCAATATAGCACAGGTACGCAGTATTTT.

CDR3 loop: CASRSLLAGGGYEQYF. CDR3 in DNA: TGTGCCAGCAGATCCCTCCTAGCGGGAGGGGGGTACGAGCAGTACTTC. J is TRBJ2-7 and V is TRBV7-9, with 12 nucleotides matching TRBD2. Germline V CDR1 and CDR2: SEHNR, FQNEAQ (reference sequence). J was trimmed by 4 bases and V by 6 bases; bases with no gene match: 10. There are 16 residues in the CDR3.

The rearrangement uses TRBV6-1 and TRBJ2-7, with D hard to call. V lost 7 bases and J 4 bases, leaving 11 bases between the germline ends. Looked up from germline, CDR1 is MNHNS and CDR2 is SASEGT. The CDR3 sequence is 12 residues long. The DNA for the CDR3 is TGTGCCAGCATTGATCACTTATACGAGCAGTACTTC. This codes for CASIDHLYEQYF.

To note about this clonotype: A much larger clone sits a single nucleotide away, making a read error possible. The chain carries TRBV6-5 and TRBJ2-7, with 7 nucleotides matching TRBD2. The CDR3 loop spans 13 amino acids. CDR1 and CDR2 from the germline V gene are MNHEY and SVGAGI. In nucleotides, the CDR3 is TGTGCCAGCAGCGTCGGACTAGACTACAAGCAGTACTTC. Translating gives CASSVGLDYKQYF.

As for this clonotype: Just one base apart from a much larger clone, this may be a read error. The chain has TRBV4-1 and TRBJ2-2, with TRBD2 identical over 11 bases. Trimming at V came to 4 bases and at J to 3 bases, leaving 13 bases not matched to a gene. Germline V gene sequence: CDR1 MGHRA, CDR2 YSYEKL. The CDR3 runs to 19 residues. CDR3 sequence: CASSRQGCSGRAYTGELFF. The DNA for the CDR3 is TGCGCCAGCAGCCGTCAAGGATGTAGCGGGAGGGCGTACACCGGGGAGCTGTTTTTT.

As concerns this clonotype: The junction departs from the called germline gene at one end, perhaps through a read error. The chain uses TRBV7-9 and TRBJ2-2; D gene unclear. This CDR3 has 17 residues. Germline V gene data show CDR1 as SEHNR and CDR2 as FQNEAQ (reference sequence). This CDR3 is CASSLPVRVANTGELFF. CDR3 in DNA: TGTGCCAGTAGCTTACCCGTACGGGTAGCGAACACCGGGGAGCTGTTTTTT.

As concerns this clonotype: A much bigger clone sits one base away, suggesting this may be a read error. The V and J genes are TRBV6-1 and TRBJ2-7; TRBD1 aligns across 8 bases. CDR1 MNHNS and CDR2 SASEGT come from the germline V gene. The CDR3 consists of 15 residues. The DNA of the CDR3 is TGTGACAGCAGTGAACCCGGGACAGGTCCGTACGAGCAGTACTTC. It translates to CDSSEPGTGPYEQYF.

V usage is TRBV28 and J usage is TRBJ2-1, with D hard to call. Trimming removed 6 bases at V and 2 bases at J, with 5 bases between. The CDR3 has 12 amino acids. The germline CDR1 and CDR2 sequences are MDHEN and SYDVKM. Here the CDR3 DNA reads TGTGCCAGCAGGGACCCCTACAATGAGCAGTTCTTC. As protein: CASRDPYNEQFF.

As concerns this clonotype: One base away lies a much larger clone, so this may be a sequencing read error. It is likely a read error, because the conserved phenylalanine at the end of the CDR3 is missing. The chain combines TRBV5-5 with TRBJ2-1; no clear D. This CDR3 region has 15 residues. CDR1 SGHKS and CDR2 YYEKEE come from the germline V gene (reference sequence). V lost 1 base and J 2 bases, leaving 10 bases between the germline ends. The CDR3 is CASSLTWAAYNEQFY. CDR3 DNA: TGTGCCAGCAGCTTGACGTGGGCAGCCTACAATGAGCAGTTCTAC.

A note on this clonotype: This clone may be a read error of a much larger clone one base away. The V call is TRBV6-2 or TRBV6-3, the J call TRBJ2-7; D gene unclear. The V end was cut by 11 bases, the J end by 0 bases, with 14 bases between. Germline assignment: CDR1 MNHEY and CDR2 SVGEGT. CDR3 size: 13 residues. CDR3 nucleotides: TGTGCCTGCTCGGACGTCCTCTCCTACGAGCAGTACTTC. Translating it yields CACSDVLSYEQYF.

Note on this clonotype: A much larger clone lies a single base off, so this may be a read error. The chain couples TRBV6-2 or TRBV6-3 to TRBJ1-1; tentative D call: TRBD1 (6 bases). The CDR3 extends over 14 amino acids. V was trimmed by 6 bases and J by 6 bases, leaving 17 bases between them. Germline V lookup: CDR1 MNHEY, CDR2 SVGEGT. As DNA, the CDR3 is TGTGCCAGCAGCAGCGGGGACACTATTCCTGAAGCTTTCTTT. Its protein product is CASSSGDTIPEAFF.

With regard to this clonotype: The germline gene is not matched at one end of the junction; a read error may be the cause. The chain has TRBV28 and TRBJ2-3, with 7 nucleotides matching TRBD1. The germline gives CDR1 MDHEN, CDR2 SYDVKM. This CDR3 comprises 14 residues. CDR3 region: CASSLTGSTDTEYF. DNA of the CDR3: TGTGCCAGCAGTTTGACAGGGAGCACAGATACGGAGTATTTT.

Concerning this clonotype: One end of the junction fails to match germline, which may point to a read error. This chain links TRBV11-2 with TRBJ2-7; no definite D call. Looked up from germline, CDR1 is SGHAT and CDR2 is FQNNGV. This CDR3 has 17 amino acids. CDR3 DNA sequence: TGTGTCAGCAGCTCAGGCACCAGAACATGGGGTTCGGGCGAGCACTACTTC. The encoded protein is CVSSSGTRTWGSGEHYF. Full variable domain (remainder filled in from reference TRBV11-2 and TRBJ2-7): EAGVAQSPRYKIIEKRQSVAFWCNPISGHATLYWYQQILGQGPKLLIQFQNNGVVDDSQLPKDRFSAERLKGVDSTLKIQPAKLEDSAVYLCVSSSGTRTWGSGEHYFGPGTRLTVT.

With regard to this clonotype: As the CDR3 is not closed by the conserved phenylalanine or tryptophan, this likely results from a read error. The V call is TRBV28, the J call TRBJ2-1, with TRBD1 matching 9 bases. J lost 6 bases, V lost 2 bases, and 2 bases had no gene match. Germline CDR1 MDHEN, CDR2 SYDVKM. The CDR3 covers 14 residues. CDR3 protein: CASSLGDRANEQFS. The CDR3 DNA reads as TGTGCCAGCAGTTTAGGGGACAGGGCCAATGAGCAGTTCTCC.

Comment on this clonotype: Sequence at one end of the junction differs from germline and may be a read error. The rearrangement uses TRBV6-2 or TRBV6-3 and TRBJ2-1; 7 positions match TRBD2. This CDR3 is built from 16 residues. Germline V gene lookup returns CDR1 MNHEY and CDR2 SVGEGT. The CDR3 spells CVSNYSREPGYNEQFF. The CDR3 DNA is TGTGTCAGCAATTACTCGCGGGAGCCAGGGTACAATGAGCAGTTCTTC.

This clonotype appeared a few times. A read error may produce the germline difference seen at one junction end. The chain uses TRBV11-3 and TRBJ1-1; TRBD1 matches 7 bases. This CDR3 is 14 amino acids long. Germline CDR1 is SGHNT and CDR2 is YENEEA. CDR3 nucleotide sequence: TGTACCAGCAGCGGTAAGGGGACAGACGCTGAAGCCTTCTTT. As protein: CTSSGKGTDAEAFF.

Worth noting for this clonotype: Germline and junction disagree at one end, which may indicate a read error. The chain employs TRBV11-2 and TRBJ2-7, with TRBD2 matching over 7 bases. Germline-derived CDR1 and CDR2 are SGHAT and FQNNGV. CDR3 length equals 16 residues. Written as DNA, the CDR3 is TGTGTCAGCAGTTTAGTTTCGGGAGGAACAACCTACGAGCAGTACTTC. Protein sequence: CVSSLVSGGTTYEQYF.

As concerns this clonotype: Since a much larger clone is just one base distant, this may be a read error. In nucleotides, the CDR3 is TGTGCCAGCACCTACGGGGCTGGCACAGATACGCAGTATTTT. It yields the protein CASTYGAGTDTQYF. This chain joins TRBV6-6 and TRBJ2-3; D may be TRBD1 or TRBD2 (5 bases each). Germline assignment: CDR1 MNHNY and CDR2 SVGAGI (reference sequence). This CDR3 has 14 amino acids. Trimming shortened V by 7 bases and J by 1 base, and 12 bases separated the two germline ends.

This clonotype was counted once. CDR3 coding DNA: TGTGCCATCAGACGCGGGACTAGCGGGAAATGGGGGATCCAGTACTTC. Translated: CAIRRGTSGKWGIQYF. This chain links TRBV10-3 with TRBJ2-5; 13 bases are a match to TRBD2. Trimming cost V 6 bases and J 10 bases; bases outside gene matches: 14. Germline V gives CDR1 ENHRY, CDR2 SYGVKD. This CDR3 is 16 amino acids long.

A word on this clonotype: A much larger clone differs from this one at a single base, so this may be a read error. The V call is TRBV6-5, the J call TRBJ1-3; D gene unclear. The germline CDR1 and CDR2 sequences are MNHEY and SVGAGI. This CDR3 contains 15 residues. The CDR3 here is CASRRAEGTGNAIYF. CDR3 DNA: TGTGCCAGCAGACGGGCCGAGGGAACTGGAAACGCCATATATTTT.

On this clonotype itself: A junction end diverges from the germline sequence, so it may reflect a read error. The chain combines TRBV4-3 with TRBJ1-5; D unresolved. The CDR3 consists of 13 residues. Looked up from germline, CDR1 is LGHNA and CDR2 is YSLEER. CDR3 amino acids: CASSQGRQQPQHF. The CDR3 DNA sequence: TGCGCTAGCAGCCAAGGTCGCCAGCAGCCCCAGCATTTT.

Comment on this clonotype: With a much larger clone just one base away, this may be a read error. The chain uses TRBV6-2 or TRBV6-3 and TRBJ2-1; possible D gene TRBD2, 5 bases. The CDR3 runs 17 residues. Per the germline V gene, CDR1 is MNHEY and CDR2 is SVGEGT. The CDR3 spells CASSYSVLRAGRDEQLF. The CDR3 DNA follows: TGTGCCAGCAGTTACTCAGTCTTGCGGGCCGGCCGGGATGAGCAGTTATTC.

This clonotype was seen just once. The chain recombines TRBV29-1 with TRBJ2-1; the D gene is possibly TRBD2 (5 bases). The CDR3 contains 12 residues. The germline V gene has CDR1 SQVTM and CDR2 ANQGSEA. Trimming stripped 1 base from V and 9 bases from J, with 10 bases between. CDR3 nucleotides: TGCAGCGTTGAAGTGGAGGTGCGTGAGCAGTTCTTC. Protein product: CSVEVEVREQFF.

Only a few counts were recorded for this clonotype. V and J are TRBV13 and TRBJ2-7; tentatively, D is TRBD1 or TRBD2 (5 bases each). The CDR3 runs 14 residues. Germline V CDR1 and CDR2: PRHDT, FYEKMQ (reference sequence). V was clipped by 4 bases and J by 6 bases, with 16 bases between them. CDR3 nucleotides: TGTGCCAGCAGCTCGGACCCCAAGGGACGCGAGCAGTACTTC. Its protein product is CASSSDPKGREQYF.

As to this clonotype: Sequence at one end of the junction differs from germline and may be a read error. This chain links TRBV29-1 with TRBJ2-1, with 11 bases that match TRBD2. This CDR3 has 15 amino acids. The V gene's germline CDR1 is SQVTM and CDR2 ANQGSEA. CDR3 in amino acids: CGVERWDSGRAERFF. In nucleotides, the CDR3 is TGCGGCGTAGAAAGATGGGATAGCGGGAGGGCTGAGCGGTTCTTC.

The chain joins TRBV11-2 to TRBJ2-1; TRBD2 aligns across 8 bases. CDR1 and CDR2 (germline): SGHAT, FQNNGV. V shed 5 bases, J shed 7 bases, and the junction held 16 bases outside the gene matches. This CDR3 is 17 amino acids long. This chain's CDR3 is CASSPIKGLVGDNEQFF. CDR3 sequence (DNA): TGTGCCAGCAGCCCGATCAAGGGACTAGTGGGAGATAATGAGCAGTTCTTC.

In regard to this clonotype: A much larger clone lies one base from this, so it may be a read error. This chain joins TRBV6-2 or TRBV6-3 and TRBJ2-6, with D maybe TRBD1 (5 bases). This CDR3 has 15 amino acids. Germline V gene sequence: CDR1 MNHEY, CDR2 SVGEGT. CDR3 DNA sequence: TGTGCCAGCAGTCGACCTATCGCTGGGGCCAACGCCCTGACTTTC. It codes for CASSRPIAGANALTF.

With regard to this clonotype: An end of the junction differs from the germline gene, which may be a read error. V usage is TRBV18 and J usage is TRBJ2-6, with D perhaps TRBD1 (6 bases). The CDR3 loop spans 18 amino acids. Germline V CDR1 and CDR2: KGHSH, LQKENI. DNA for the CDR3: TGTGCCAGCTCACCACCGGACAGATCCCTCTCTGGGGCTAACGTCCTGACTTTC. Translation: CASSPPDRSLSGANVLTF.

Comments on this clonotype: A read error may account for a junction end that differs from germline. V usage is TRBV11-2 and J usage is TRBJ2-5; D is unresolved. The CDR3 has 16 amino acids. Germline CDR1 is SGHAT and CDR2 is FQNNGV. The CDR3 reads CVSSLVTVSGKGTQYF. CDR3 sequence (DNA): TGTGTCAGCAGCTTAGTGACGGTCTCGGGCAAAGGGACCCAGTACTTC.

The chain has TRBV12-3 or TRBV12-4 and TRBJ2-7, with 9 bases that match TRBD2. The CDR3 covers 15 residues. After removal of 9 bases from V and 4 bases from J, the junction contained 13 bases not matched to a gene. The CDR3, as DNA: TGTGCCAGGAGTCTTAGCGGGGGACAGAGATACGAGCAGTACTTC. It is translated as CARSLSGGQRYEQYF.